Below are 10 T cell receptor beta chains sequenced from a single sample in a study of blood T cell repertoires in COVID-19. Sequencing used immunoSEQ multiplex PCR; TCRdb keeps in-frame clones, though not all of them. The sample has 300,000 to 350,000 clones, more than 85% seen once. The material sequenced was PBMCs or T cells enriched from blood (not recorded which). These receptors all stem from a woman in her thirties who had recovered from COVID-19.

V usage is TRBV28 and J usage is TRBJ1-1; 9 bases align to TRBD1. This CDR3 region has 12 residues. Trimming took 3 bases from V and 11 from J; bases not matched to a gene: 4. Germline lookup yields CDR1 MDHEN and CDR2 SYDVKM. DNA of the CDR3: TGTGCCAGCAGTTTTACAGGGGGCTTGGCTTTCTTT. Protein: CASSFTGGLAFF.

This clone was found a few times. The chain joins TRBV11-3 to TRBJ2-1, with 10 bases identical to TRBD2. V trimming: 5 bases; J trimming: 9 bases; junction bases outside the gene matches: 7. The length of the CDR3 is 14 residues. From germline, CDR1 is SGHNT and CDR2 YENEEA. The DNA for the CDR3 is TGTGCCAGCAGCGCCGCGGTAGCGGGGGGTGAGCAGTTCTTC. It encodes CASSAAVAGGEQFF.

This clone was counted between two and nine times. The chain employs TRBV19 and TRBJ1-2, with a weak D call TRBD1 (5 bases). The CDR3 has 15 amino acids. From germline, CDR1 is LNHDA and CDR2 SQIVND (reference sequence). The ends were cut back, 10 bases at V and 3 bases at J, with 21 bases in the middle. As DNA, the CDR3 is TGTGCCACTACCGAGCGCGCAGGGACTTACTATGGCTACACCTTC. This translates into CATTERAGTYYGYTF.

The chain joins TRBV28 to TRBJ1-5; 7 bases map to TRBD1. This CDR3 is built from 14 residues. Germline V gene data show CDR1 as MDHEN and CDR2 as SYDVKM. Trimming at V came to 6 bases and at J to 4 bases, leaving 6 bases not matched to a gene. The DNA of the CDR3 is TGTGCCAGCAGCTCCAGGGGGGTGAATCAGCCCCAGCATTTT. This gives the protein CASSSRGVNQPQHF.

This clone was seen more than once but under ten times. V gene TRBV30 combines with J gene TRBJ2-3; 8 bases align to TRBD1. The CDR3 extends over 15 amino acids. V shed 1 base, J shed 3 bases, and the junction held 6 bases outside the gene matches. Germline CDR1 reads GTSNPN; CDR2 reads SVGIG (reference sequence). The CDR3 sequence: CAWSGRTGWTDTQYF. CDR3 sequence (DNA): TGTGCCTGGAGTGGGAGGACAGGGTGGACAGATACGCAGTATTTT. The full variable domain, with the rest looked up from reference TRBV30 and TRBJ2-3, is SQTIHQWPATLVQPVGSPLSLECTVEGTSNPNLYWYRQAAGRGLQLLFYSVGIGQISSEVPQNLSASRPQDRQFILSSKKLLLSDSGFYLCAWSGRTGWTDTQYFGPGTRLTVL.

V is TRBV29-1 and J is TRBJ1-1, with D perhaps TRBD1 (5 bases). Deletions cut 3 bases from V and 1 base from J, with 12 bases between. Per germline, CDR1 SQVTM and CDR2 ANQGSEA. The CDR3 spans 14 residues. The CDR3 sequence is CSVDLRQKNTEAFF. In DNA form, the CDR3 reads TGCAGCGTTGATTTACGACAGAAGAACACTGAAGCTTTCTTT. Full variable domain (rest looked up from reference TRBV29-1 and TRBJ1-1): SAVISQKPSRDICQRGTSLTIQCQVDSQVTMMFWYRQQPGQSLTLIATANQGSEATYESGFVIDKFPISRPNLTFSTLTVSNMSPEDSSIYLCSVDLRQKNTEAFFGQGTRLTVV.

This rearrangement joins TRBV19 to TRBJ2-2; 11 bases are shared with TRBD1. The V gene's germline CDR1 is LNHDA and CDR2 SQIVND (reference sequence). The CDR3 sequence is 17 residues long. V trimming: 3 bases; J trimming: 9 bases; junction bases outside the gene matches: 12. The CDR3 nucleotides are TGTGCCAGTAGTATCGGGACAGGGGGTCTCCTATGGCGGGAGCTGTTTTTT. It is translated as CASSIGTGGLLWRELFF. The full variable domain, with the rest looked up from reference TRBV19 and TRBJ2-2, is DGGITQSPKYLFRKEGQNVTLSCEQNLNHDAMYWYRQDPGQGLRLIYYSQIVNDFQKGDIAEGYSVSREKKESFPLTVTSAQKNPTAFYLCASSIGTGGLLWRELFFGEGSRLTVL.

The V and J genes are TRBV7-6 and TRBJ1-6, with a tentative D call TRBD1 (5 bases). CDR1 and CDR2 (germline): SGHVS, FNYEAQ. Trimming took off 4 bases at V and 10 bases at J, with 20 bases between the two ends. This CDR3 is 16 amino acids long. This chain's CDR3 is CASSSNAGNLDSPLHF. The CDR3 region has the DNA TGTGCCAGCAGCTCGAATGCAGGGAATTTGGACTCACCCCTCCACTTT.

The CDR3 nucleotides are TGCGCCAGCAGCTTGTACGTTCAGGGCACTGAAGCTTTCTTT. It codes for CASSLYVQGTEAFF. The chain joins TRBV5-1 to TRBJ1-1; the D gene is possibly TRBD1 (5 bases). Germline-derived CDR1 and CDR2 are SGHRS and YFSETQ. Deletions cut 1 base from V and 4 bases from J, with 11 bases between. The CDR3 contains 14 residues.

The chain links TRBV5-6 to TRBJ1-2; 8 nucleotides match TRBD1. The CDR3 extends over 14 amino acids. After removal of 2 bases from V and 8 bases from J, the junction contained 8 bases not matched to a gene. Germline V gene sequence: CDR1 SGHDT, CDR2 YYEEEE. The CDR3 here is CASSFWQGAGGYTF. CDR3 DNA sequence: TGTGCCAGCAGCTTCTGGCAGGGGGCAGGAGGCTACACCTTC.